The subject of this entry is one T cell receptor (beta chain). Its antigen is not identified. The sample belongs to a study of cytomegalovirus exposure and HLA in healthy donors. The protocol was immunoSEQ multiplex PCR, while the TCRdb copy is restricted to in-frame clones and leaves out a portion. This sample has 200,000 to 300,000 clones, with approximately 86% found just once. Overall study results and limits: About 150 TCR beta chains were listed as cytomegalovirus-associated. The tendency of first-cohort TCR clusters to co-occur in the 90 to 150 validation repertoires was the finding of a later analysis.

The study drew the donors from its roughly 110-subject validation cohort, separate from the approximately 700-subject first cohort. Germline loops: CDR1 MDHEN, CDR2 SYDVKM. The length of the CDR3 is 16 residues. V was trimmed by 5 bases and J by 0 bases, leaving 14 bases between them. Sequenced sample: PBMCs. J is TRBJ1-5 and V is TRBV28; D gene uncertain. This TCR was sampled from a woman aged 30 to 39 in good health and CMV-seropositive. The CDR3 here is CASSIPEGYSNQPQHF. The CDR3, as DNA: TGTGCCAGCAGTATCCCGGAGGGTTATAGCAATCAGCCCCAGCATTTT.